Below, 27 T cell receptor beta chains from the same sample are listed, as sequenced in a study of shared clonotypes between healthy human individuals. The repertoire was sequenced with immunoSEQ multiplex PCR; TCRdb's copy has only in-frame clones and lacks some. The table shows some 470,000 clones, with 76% occurring only once. Material: PBMCs. The receptors come from a woman between 40 and 50 years old in good health. Some clones in this sample may be carry-over from other donors' samples.

The J gene is TRBJ2-7, the V gene TRBV5-1; TRBD2 aligns across 7 bases. J gave up 6 bases and V 4 bases, and 4 bases lay outside the gene matches. Germline V CDR1 and CDR2: SGHRS, YFSETQ. This CDR3 comprises 12 residues. In DNA, the CDR3 is TGCGCCAGCAGCCGGGGGGTCTCCGAGCAGTACTTC. Its translation: CASSRGVSEQYF.

CDR3 DNA: TGTGCCAGCAGCGTAGCTGCAGGGCGCTACGAGCAGTACTTC. It codes for CASSVAAGRYEQYF. The chain links TRBV9 to TRBJ2-7, with D tentatively TRBD1 (5 bases). In germline, CDR1 is SGDLS, CDR2 YYNGEE. The CDR3 has 14 amino acids. V was shortened by 0 bases and J by 3 bases, with 10 bases between the two germline ends.

Concerning this clone itself: A far larger clone is only one base removed, so a read error is likely. The chain joins TRBV7-7 to TRBJ2-7, with TRBD2 as a possible D gene (5 bases). Germline V gives CDR1 SSHAT, CDR2 FNYEAQ (reference sequence). The CDR3 is made up of 9 amino acids. The CDR3 spells CSSSRLWVF. The CDR3 DNA follows: TGTTCTAGCAGCCGCCTCTGGGTCTTC.

This clone came up many times. This rearrangement joins TRBV29-1 to TRBJ2-1, with D perhaps TRBD2 (5 bases). Germline CDR1 is SQVTM and CDR2 is ANQGSEA. The CDR3 covers 13 residues. V was shortened by 6 bases and J by 8 bases, with 17 bases between the two germline ends. CDR3 region: CSVLTTGVDEQFF. Here the CDR3 DNA reads TGCAGCGTACTGACCACCGGGGTCGATGAGCAGTTCTTC.

This chain connects TRBV9 to TRBJ2-1; 14 bases fit TRBD2. With V trimmed by 4 bases and J by 12 bases, 9 bases remained unmatched. CDR1 is SGDLS, CDR2 YYNGEE, per germline. The CDR3 runs 15 residues. CDR3 sequence (DNA): TGTGCCAGCAGCACGGGACTAGCGGGAGAAGACGGGCAGTTCTTC. Protein: CASSTGLAGEDGQFF.

As DNA, the CDR3 is TGCGCCAGCAGCTCGACTAGCAACGACAATGAGCAGTTCTTC. Translation: CASSSTSNDNEQFF. The V call is TRBV5-1, the J call TRBJ2-1, with 7 bases matching TRBD2. Trimming removed 3 bases from V and 5 bases from J; junction bases left unmatched: 5. This CDR3 has 14 residues. CDR1 is SGHRS and CDR2 is YFSETQ in the germline V gene.

V and J are TRBV27 and TRBJ2-1; TRBD2 might be the D (5 bases). The CDR3 is made up of 15 amino acids. Trimming cost V 7 bases and J 6 bases, with 19 bases left between them. Germline CDR1 MNHEY, CDR2 SMNVEV (reference sequence). CDR3 in amino acids: CASTSRALARNEQFF. The CDR3 DNA sequence: TGTGCCAGCACCTCAAGGGCCCTAGCTCGCAATGAGCAGTTCTTC.

As regards this clone: A much larger clone is a single base away; this may be a read error. The chain has TRBV9 and TRBJ2-5; possibly TRBD1 or TRBD2 for D (6 bases each). This CDR3 region has 15 residues. V was trimmed by 4 bases and J by 5 bases, leaving 18 bases between them. From germline, CDR1 is SGDLS and CDR2 YYNGEE. CDR3 sequence (DNA): TGTGCCAGCAGCCCACCGGGGGCGGCAGCCGAGACCCAGTACTTC. This codes for CASSPPGAAAETQYF. Full variable domain (outside the CDR3, taken from reference TRBV9 and TRBJ2-5): DSGVTQTPKHLITATGQRVTLRCSPRSGDLSVYWYQQSLDQGLQFLIQYYNGEERAKGNILERFSAQQFPDLHSELNLSSLELGDSALYFCASSPPGAAAETQYFGPGTRLLVL.

The chain carries TRBV28 and TRBJ2-7; 7 positions agree with TRBD1. CDR1 and CDR2 (germline): MDHEN, SYDVKM. V gave up 6 bases and J gave up 0 bases; unmatched junction bases: 5. CDR3 length: 14 residues. The CDR3 loop is CASRLQGSSYEQYF. The CDR3 bases are TGTGCCAGCAGACTACAGGGGTCCTCCTACGAGCAGTACTTC.

This clone is a singleton in its sample. The chain carries TRBV29-1 and TRBJ1-4; D not resolved. Germline lookup yields CDR1 SQVTM and CDR2 ANQGSEA. The germline V and J ends were trimmed by 2 bases and 2 bases, with 6 bases remaining between them. The CDR3 contains 13 residues. CDR3 protein: CSVEQVTNEKLFF. CDR3 sequence (DNA): TGCAGCGTTGAACAGGTTACTAATGAAAAACTGTTTTTT.

This sequence joins TRBV6-5 and TRBJ2-7; D is unclear. The V end lost 2 bases, the J end lost 2 bases, and 16 bases lay between the germline ends. Germline-derived CDR1 and CDR2 are MNHEY and SVGAGI. CDR3 length: 16 amino acids. CDR3 bases: TGTGCCAGCAGTTACCCCTCCCCCAGTACAACCTACGAGCAGTACTTC. Translation: CASSYPSPSTTYEQYF.

This chain links TRBV5-8 with TRBJ2-3, with D possibly being TRBD1 or TRBD2 (7 bases each). Germline V gene sequence: CDR1 SGHTS, CDR2 YDEGEE. This CDR3 comprises 15 residues. The V end lost 3 bases, the J end lost 4 bases, and 15 bases lay between the germline ends. The CDR3, as DNA: TGTGCCAGCAGCTGGCGGGGAGGGGGCGCAGATACGCAGTATTTT. It codes for CASSWRGGGADTQYF. The full variable domain, completed using reference TRBV5-8 and TRBJ2-3, is EAGVTQSPTHLIKTRGQQATLRCSPISGHTSVYWYQQALGLGLQFLLWYDEGEERNRGNFPPRFSGRQFPNYSSELNVNALELEDSALYLCASSWRGGGADTQYFGPGTRLTVL.

The V gene is TRBV6-5, the J gene TRBJ2-7; a possible D gene is TRBD2 (5 bases). The CDR3 has 16 amino acids. Germline lookup yields CDR1 MNHEY and CDR2 SVGAGI. V dropped 2 bases and J dropped 6 bases, with 20 bases sitting between them. The CDR3 coding sequence is TGTGCCAGCAGTTACGCGGGTTTTCACCGGCCGGGCGAGCAGTACTTC. It translates to CASSYAGFHRPGEQYF.

The chain has TRBV18 and TRBJ2-4, with D hard to call. V was pared by 0 bases and J by 0 bases, with 3 bases between. The CDR3 sequence is 14 residues long. Germline CDR1 reads KGHSH; CDR2 reads LQKENI. The CDR3 sequence is CASSPPLAKNIQYF. The CDR3 nucleotides read TGTGCCAGCTCACCACCGCTAGCCAAAAACATTCAGTACTTC.

The rearrangement uses TRBV9 and TRBJ2-7; weak D call: TRBD2 (6 bases). This CDR3 is built from 14 residues. Trimming took off 0 bases at V and 4 bases at J, with 11 bases between the two ends. Germline V gene sequence: CDR1 SGDLS, CDR2 YYNGEE. CDR3 bases: TGTGCCAGCAGCGTAGGTGCGGGGCGATACGAGCAGTACTTC. Translation: CASSVGAGRYEQYF.

The chain combines TRBV5-8 with TRBJ1-5, with 7 bases identical to TRBD1. This CDR3 has 15 amino acids. With 3 bases clipped from V and 0 bases from J, the junction kept 3 bases outside the gene matches. Germline CDR1 is SGHTS and CDR2 is YDEGEE. CDR3 in DNA: TGTGCCAGCAGCTCGACAGGGAGTAGCAATCAGCCCCAGCATTTT. This gives the protein CASSSTGSSNQPQHF.

The V call is TRBV4-1, the J call TRBJ2-5; 10 bases align to TRBD1. The J call may be in error: the DNA end matches TRBJ2-7 better. The CDR3 consists of 16 residues. CDR1 MGHRA and CDR2 YSYEKL come from the germline V gene. CDR3 region: CASSRSDRDRGYEQYF. The CDR3 DNA reads TGCGCCAGCAGCCGATCAGACCGGGACAGGGGCTACGAGCAGTACTTC.

The V call is TRBV25-1, the J call TRBJ2-1; D uncertain. With 3 bases removed from V and 7 bases from J, the gap between germline ends came to 10 bases. CDR1 MGHDK and CDR2 SYGVNS come from the germline V gene. CDR3 length: 13 amino acids. The CDR3 loop is CASSEGQVNEQFF. CDR3 in DNA: TGTGCCAGCAGTGAGGGCCAAGTAAATGAGCAGTTCTTC.

V and J are TRBV4-2 and TRBJ2-1; 10 nucleotides match TRBD2. Germline CDR1 reads LGHNA; CDR2 reads YNFKEQ. V trimming: 4 bases; J trimming: 9 bases; junction bases outside the gene matches: 6. The CDR3 extends over 14 amino acids. CDR3 sequence (DNA): TGTGCCAGCAGCCCGGTAGCGGGAGGTATTGAGCAGTTCTTC. Translating it yields CASSPVAGGIEQFF.

Concerning this clone itself: One base separates it from a far larger clone, so it is likely a read error. The same CDR3 also results from other DNA sequences found in this sample. This chain joins TRBV29-1 and TRBJ1-1, with a tentative D call TRBD1 (6 bases). Trimming shortened V by 7 bases and J by 5 bases, and 14 bases separated the two germline ends. The length of the CDR3 is 12 residues. Germline V CDR1 and CDR2: SQVTM, ANQGSEA. CDR3 sequence: CSAYFRGTEAFF. CDR3 DNA: TGCAGCGCCTACTTCAGGGGTACTGAAGCTTTCTTT.

The rearrangement links TRBV4-1 to TRBJ2-7, with 10 bases identical to TRBD2. J was trimmed by 3 bases and V by 4 bases; bases with no gene match: 6. The CDR3 is 15 amino acids. The germline V gene encodes CDR1 MGHRA and CDR2 YSYEKL. The CDR3 bases are TGCGCCAGCAGCCTAGGGACTAGCGCTTACTACGAGCAGTACTTC. Amino acids: CASSLGTSAYYEQYF.

As concerns this clone: It may be a read error: a sequence one base away is much more abundant. Here the CDR3 DNA reads TGTGCCAGCAGCTTAGCGCCACAGGGACGTGAAAAACTGTTTTTT. Translating gives CASSLAPQGREKLFF. V and J are TRBV7-8 and TRBJ1-4, with D possibly TRBD1 on 6 matching bases. Trimming cost V 0 bases and J 7 bases, with 12 bases left between them. CDR1 is SGHVS, CDR2 FQNEAQ, per germline. The CDR3 loop spans 15 amino acids. Supplemented by reference TRBV7-8 and TRBJ1-4, the full variable domain reads GAGVSQSPRYKVAKRGQDVALRCDPISGHVSLFWYQQALGQGPEFLTYFQNEAQLDKSGLPSDRFFAERPEGSVSTLKIQRTQQEDSAVYLCASSLAPQGREKLFFGSGTQLSVL.

This rearrangement joins TRBV7-8 to TRBJ2-1; D gene unclear. The CDR3 runs to 12 residues. Germline CDR1 SGHVS, CDR2 FQNEAQ. Trimming took off 9 bases at V and 6 bases at J, with 12 bases between the two ends. In DNA form, the CDR3 reads TGTGCCAGTGGCGGTCCAGGCAATGAGCAGTTCTTC. Amino acids: CASGGPGNEQFF.

CDR3 residues: CSVYPDPTTDTQYF. CDR3 DNA sequence: TGCAGCGTTTACCCCGACCCGACCACAGATACGCAGTATTTT. The J gene is TRBJ2-3, the V gene TRBV29-1; no clear D. The CDR3 sequence is 14 residues long. V gave up 5 bases and J gave up 2 bases, with 14 bases separating them. Germline CDR1 reads SQVTM; CDR2 reads ANQGSEA.

The chain couples TRBV29-1 to TRBJ2-7; the D is unclear. Trimming removed 2 bases from V and 0 bases from J, with 8 bases in between. This CDR3 comprises 13 residues. Germline-derived CDR1 and CDR2 are SQVTM and ANQGSEA. CDR3 protein: CSVERDNSYEQYF. The CDR3 nucleotides read TGCAGCGTTGAAAGGGATAACTCCTACGAGCAGTACTTC.

This sequence joins TRBV4-1 and TRBJ2-5; D possibly corresponds to TRBD2 (5 bases). The CDR3 consists of 17 residues. V gave up 1 base and J gave up 2 bases, with 17 bases separating them. The germline gives CDR1 MGHRA, CDR2 YSYEKL. DNA of the CDR3: TGCGCCAGCAGCCAAGGGGTAGCGACACTACAACAAGAGACCCAGTACTTC. Amino acid sequence: CASSQGVATLQQETQYF.

The chain is built from TRBV28 and TRBJ2-5, with 8 bases identical to TRBD1. This CDR3 is built from 12 residues. Germline values: CDR1 MDHEN, CDR2 SYDVKM. The junction had 6 bases not matched to a gene; V was cut back by 8 bases and J by 7 bases. The CDR3 DNA reads as TGTGCCAGCGGACAGGGACCCGGGACCCAGTACTTC. It is translated as CASGQGPGTQYF.